The entry below describes one T cell receptor (beta chain). Its target is unknown. Germline CDR1 reads SGHRS; CDR2 reads YFSETQ. This CDR3 spans 13 amino acids. Trimming removed 4 bases from V and 1 base from J, with 8 bases in between. PCR primers comprised 60 Vbeta and 13 Jbeta primers. Libraries were prepared by immunoSEQ multiplex PCR; TCRdb keeps only in-frame clonotypes and omits some of them. This table has roughly 110,000 clones, over 65% appearing once. Though probably carrying unrecorded immune exposures, donors were nominally healthy at sampling. This specimen comes from a study of cytomegalovirus exposure and HLA in healthy donors. Study observations and caveats: When a later analysis compared HLA-associated TCR beta chains with equally common others, the HLA-associated chains turned out to be more clonally expanded and to have lower generation probabilities. A link between a missense DCLRE1C variant and TCR beta V- and J-gene trimming emerged from a later analysis. Some V segments (TRBV6-2 and TRBV6-3 among them) were excluded as indistinguishable.

This receptor was identified in a woman aged 40 to 55 in good health and CMV-seropositive. Sequencing input: PBMCs. The V call is TRBV5-1, the J call TRBJ1-2, with a weak D call TRBD1 (5 bases). The CDR3 sequence: CASSHDSNYGYTF. The CDR3 DNA is TGCGCCAGCAGCCATGACAGTAACTATGGCTACACCTTC.